The 11 T cell receptor beta chains presented below share a single source sample, sequenced in a study of Graves' ophthalmopathy and Graves' hyperthyroidism. RNA served as the template for amplifying TCR beta CDR3 regions. First-round RT-PCR used HTBI primers; second-round multiplex PCR followed. TCRdb itself ran the multiplex PCR reads through MiXCR, one entry per CDR3 protein. The sample holds almost 400,000 distinct CDR3 sequences, approximately 16% seen once. Material for sequencing was peripheral blood. The source of these receptors is a woman younger than 30 with Graves' ophthalmopathy.

This clonotype was seen many times. The chain links TRBV12-3 or TRBV12-4 to TRBJ1-6; TRBD1 is a possible D gene (6 bases). The V gene lost 4 bases and the J gene lost 6 bases, with 16 bases spanning the gap. This CDR3 is 16 amino acids long. The CDR3 is CASSSLQGTGNSPLHF. The CDR3 DNA reads TGTGCCAGCAGTTCCCTCCAGGGGACCGGTAATTCACCCCTCCACTTT.

Many counts were recorded for this clonotype. The chain uses TRBV30 and TRBJ1-1, with 8 bases aligning to TRBD1. After removal of 2 bases from V and 3 bases from J, the junction contained 5 bases not matched to a gene. Germline V gene sequence: CDR1 GTSNPN, CDR2 SVGIG (reference sequence). This CDR3 is 14 amino acids long. For the CDR3, the DNA is TGTGCCTGGAGTTCCGGGACAGGCTACACTGAAGCTTTCTTT. Protein sequence: CAWSSGTGYTEAFF.

The V and J genes are TRBV7-9 and TRBJ1-6; tentative D call: TRBD1 (6 bases). V was shortened by 8 bases and J by 0 bases, with 14 bases between the two germline ends. The CDR3 is 16 residues long. Germline CDR1 SEHNR, CDR2 FQNEAQ (reference sequence). The CDR3 DNA follows: TGTGCCAGCTACGGGGGCGAGAGCTCCTATAATTCACCCCTCCACTTT. Its protein is CASYGGESSYNSPLHF.

In its sample, this clonotype was seen many times. J is TRBJ1-1 and V is TRBV18, with 12 bases lining up with TRBD1. With 3 bases clipped from V and 1 base from J, the junction kept 6 bases outside the gene matches. This CDR3 is 17 amino acids long. Looked up from germline, CDR1 is KGHSH and CDR2 is LQKENI. The CDR3, as DNA: TGTGCCAGCTCACCTATCGGGACAGGGGGCTGGAACACTGAAGCTTTCTTT. This encodes CASSPIGTGGWNTEAFF.

This clonotype occurred many times. A read error may account for a junction end that differs from germline. The V and J genes are TRBV12-3 or TRBV12-4 and TRBJ2-4, with D possibly being TRBD2 (6 bases). The CDR3 covers 11 residues. The CDR3 spells CASSFGTSRIF. In DNA form, the CDR3 reads TGTGCCAGCAGTTTTGGGACTTCAAGGATCTTC.

This clonotype has at least ten counts. V and J are TRBV6-5 and TRBJ1-5; D is perhaps TRBD1 (5 bases). The germline V gene has CDR1 MNHEY and CDR2 SVGAGI. Deletions cut 8 bases from V and 4 bases from J, with 12 bases between. CDR3 length equals 13 residues. In nucleotides, the CDR3 is TGTGCCAGCCGGGGGGAAGGAAATCAGCCCCAGCATTTT. Its protein is CASRGEGNQPQHF.

This clonotype was counted at least ten times. This chain links TRBV27 with TRBJ2-3; a weak D match, TRBD1 (5 bases). This CDR3 is built from 16 residues. Trimming took off 2 bases at V and 1 base at J, with 13 bases between the two ends. The germline gives CDR1 MNHEY, CDR2 SMNVEV (reference sequence). In DNA, the CDR3 is TGTGCCAGCAGTTTAGGGGCTCCCCCCCGCACAGATACGCAGTATTTT. Its translation: CASSLGAPPRTDTQYF.

This clonotype was seen many times. This chain joins TRBV6-2 or TRBV6-3 and TRBJ2-7; no firm D call. V lost 6 bases to trimming and J lost 0 bases, with 15 bases between them. The CDR3 runs to 15 residues. The germline gives CDR1 MNHEY, CDR2 SVGEGT. This CDR3 reads CASSRAHVSSYEQYF. CDR3 DNA: TGTGCCAGCAGCAGAGCACACGTGAGCTCCTACGAGCAGTACTTC.

The table lists this clonotype with many counts. The chain employs TRBV6-2 or TRBV6-3 and TRBJ1-5; D is possibly TRBD1 (5 bases). This CDR3 region has 14 residues. Germline CDR1 and CDR2: MNHEY and SVGEGT. V lost 6 bases to trimming and J lost 5 bases, with 14 bases between them. The CDR3 nucleotides are TGTGCCAGCAGGCACGGGACGGTTTATCAGCCCCAGCATTTT. Translating it yields CASRHGTVYQPQHF.

There are many counts of this clonotype. The chain couples TRBV6-2 or TRBV6-3 to TRBJ1-5, with a weak D call TRBD1 (6 bases). V lost 4 bases, J lost 1 base, and 17 bases lay in between. The CDR3 has 17 amino acids. The germline V gene encodes CDR1 MNHEY and CDR2 SVGEGT. The DNA for the CDR3 is TGTGCCAGCAGTTCTTATTCGACAGGTCAGAGCAATCAGCCCCAGCATTTT. This encodes CASSSYSTGQSNQPQHF.

A word on this clonotype: One junction end does not reproduce the germline sequence, and a read error may be involved. The V call is TRBV9, the J call TRBJ2-7; D unclear. The CDR3 consists of 11 residues. Germline V gene sequence: CDR1 SGDLS, CDR2 YYNGEE. The CDR3 protein is CASSGARGTHF. Written as DNA, the CDR3 is TGTGCCAGCAGCGGGGCTCGAGGTACCCACTTC.